The rows below give T cell receptor beta chains drawn from one sample of a study of OX40 agonist ivuxolimab in advanced cancers. Sequenced by immunoSEQ multiplex PCR; TCRdb stores in-frame clones only, minus some. This sample has fewer than 55,000 clones; about 81% occur once, and the top ten carry 0.69%. Here the sequenced sample was CD4+ or CD8+ T cells sorted from blood, taken in a trial of the OX40 agonist ivuxolimab. These receptors all come from an adult with an advanced solid tumor such as melanoma, head and neck, liver or kidney cancer. Each CDR3 is given with its conserved first and last residue. A D gene is named only where the DNA matches it firmly. Size tells how often a clone was seen (once, few, many) or the class of an expanded clone, and some rows leave it out.

CDR3aa: CASSFSGTGDYGELFF
CDR3nt: TGTGCCAGCAGCTTTTCCGGGACAGGGGATTATGGGGAGCTGTTTTTT
j_gene: TRBJ2-2
d_gene: TRBD1
abundance: .
v_gene: TRBV5-6
len: 16

CDR3aa: CASSIDLRQAVRYF
CDR3nt: TGTGCCAGTAGTATAGATCTGAGACAGGCAGTAAGGTACTTC
j_gene: TRBJ2-4
d_gene: .
abundance: .
v_gene: TRBV19
len: 14

CDR3aa: CASKTSNTGELFF
CDR3nt: TGCGCCAGTAAGACCTCGAACACCGGGGAGCTGTTTTTT
j_gene: TRBJ2-2
d_gene: .
abundance: .
v_gene: TRBV5-1
len: 13

CDR3aa: CASSPYPGTKTGELFF
CDR3nt: TGTGCCAGCAGCCCTTATCCCGGGACAAAGACCGGGGAGCTGTTTTTT
j_gene: TRBJ2-2
d_gene: .
abundance: .
v_gene: TRBV5-6
len: 16

CDR3aa: CAITDSGTGGNTIYF
CDR3nt: TGTGCCATCACTGACTCTGGGACAGGGGGAAACACCATATATTTT
j_gene: TRBJ1-3
d_gene: TRBD1
abundance: .
v_gene: TRBV10-3
len: 15

CDR3aa: CASSLRTLQGTNEQFF
CDR3nt: TGTGCCAGTAGTCTCCGCACCTTGCAGGGTACCAATGAGCAGTTCTTC
j_gene: TRBJ2-1
d_gene: .
abundance: .
v_gene: TRBV19
len: 16

CDR3aa: CASGGHSYEQYF
CDR3nt: TGTGCCAGCGGGGGACATTCCTACGAGCAGTACTTC
j_gene: TRBJ2-7
d_gene: .
abundance: .
v_gene: TRBV25-1
len: 12

CDR3aa: CASSEQGVSSHEQYF
CDR3nt: TGTGCCAGCAGTGAACAGGGTGTTTCTTCCCACGAGCAGTACTTC
j_gene: TRBJ2-7
d_gene: .
abundance: .
v_gene: TRBV2
len: 15

CDR3aa: CATSRDGVGQPQHF
CDR3nt: TGTGCCACCAGCAGAGATGGGGTGGGACAGCCCCAGCATTTT
j_gene: TRBJ1-5
d_gene: .
abundance: .
v_gene: TRBV15
len: 14

CDR3aa: CASSLVGNQVGEQYF
CDR3nt: TGCGCCAGCAGCTTGGTCGGAAACCAGGTTGGCGAGCAGTACTTC
j_gene: TRBJ2-7
d_gene: .
abundance: once
v_gene: TRBV5-1
len: 15

CDR3aa: CATRKGEGYTF
CDR3nt: TGTGCCACAAGGAAGGGAGAGGGCTACACCTTC
j_gene: TRBJ1-2
d_gene: .
abundance: .
v_gene: TRBV6-5
len: 11

CDR3aa: CASTLGPANTEAFF
CDR3nt: TGTGCCAGCACCCTCGGACCTGCAAACACTGAAGCTTTCTTT
j_gene: TRBJ1-1
d_gene: .
abundance: .
v_gene: TRBV6-1
len: 14

CDR3aa: CASSLGGGGDGYTF
CDR3nt: TGCGCCAGCAGCTTGGGGGGAGGGGGCGATGGCTACACCTTC
j_gene: TRBJ1-2
d_gene: TRBD1
abundance: .
v_gene: TRBV5-1
len: 14

CDR3aa: CASSIFGVGEKLFF
CDR3nt: TGTGCCAGTAGTATATTCGGGGTCGGAGAAAAACTGTTTTTT
j_gene: TRBJ1-4
d_gene: .
abundance: .
v_gene: TRBV19
len: 14

CDR3aa: CASSLGASGSQSSYNEQFF
CDR3nt: TGCGCCAGCAGCTTGGGGGCTAGCGGGTCCCAGAGCTCCTACAATGAGCAGTTCTTC
j_gene: TRBJ2-1
d_gene: TRBD2
abundance: .
v_gene: TRBV5-1
len: 19

CDR3aa: CASRNRGTNQPQHF
CDR3nt: TGTGCCAGCAGAAACAGGGGGACCAATCAGCCCCAGCATTTT
j_gene: TRBJ1-5
d_gene: TRBD1
abundance: .
v_gene: TRBV28
len: 14

CDR3aa: CSVDPQVQETQYF
CDR3nt: TGCAGCGTTGACCCACAAGTCCAAGAGACCCAGTACTTC
j_gene: TRBJ2-5
d_gene: .
abundance: .
v_gene: TRBV29-1
len: 13

CDR3aa: CATSRLAGTGSSYEQYF
CDR3nt: TGTGCCACCAGCAGACTTGCCGGGACAGGGTCCTCCTACGAGCAGTACTTC
j_gene: TRBJ2-7
d_gene: TRBD1
abundance: .
v_gene: TRBV15
len: 17

CDR3aa: CASNNQGFTEAFF
CDR3nt: TGTGCCAGCAACAACCAGGGTTTCACTGAAGCTTTCTTT
j_gene: TRBJ1-1
d_gene: .
abundance: medium-sized
v_gene: TRBV6-6
len: 13

CDR3aa: CASSLGTPSTDTQYF
CDR3nt: TGCGCCAGCAGCCTGGGTACACCAAGCACAGATACGCAGTATTTT
j_gene: TRBJ2-3
d_gene: .
abundance: once
v_gene: TRBV5-1
len: 15

CDR3aa: CASSELGQYNQPQHF
CDR3nt: TGTGCCAGCAGTGAACTTGGACAGTACAATCAGCCCCAGCATTTT
j_gene: TRBJ1-5
d_gene: .
abundance: few
v_gene: TRBV6-1
len: 15

CDR3aa: CASRGLPPPYEQYF
CDR3nt: TGTGCCAGCAGGGGACTACCCCCCCCCTACGAGCAGTACTTC
j_gene: TRBJ2-7
d_gene: TRBD2
abundance: .
v_gene: TRBV6-1
len: 14

CDR3aa: CASSLSGGDSRRELFF
CDR3nt: TGCGCCAGCAGCTTGAGCGGGGGGGATTCCCGGAGGGAGCTGTTTTTT
j_gene: TRBJ2-2
d_gene: TRBD2
abundance: .
v_gene: TRBV5-1
len: 16

CDR3aa: CASSLSSGRETQYF
CDR3nt: TGTGCCAGCAGCTTGAGTAGCGGGAGGGAGACCCAGTACTTC
j_gene: TRBJ2-5
d_gene: TRBD2
abundance: .
v_gene: TRBV7-8
len: 14

CDR3aa: CASSLRRGDTDTQYF
CDR3nt: TGTGCCAGCAGCTTACGGCGGGGGGACACAGATACGCAGTATTTT
j_gene: TRBJ2-3
d_gene: TRBD2
abundance: .
v_gene: TRBV7-9
len: 15

CDR3aa: CASSLRSGDTQYF
CDR3nt: TGTGCCAGCAGCTTGAGGTCTGGAGATACGCAGTATTTT
j_gene: TRBJ2-3
d_gene: .
abundance: .
v_gene: TRBV5-6
len: 13

CDR3aa: CAISESGVGNQPQHF
CDR3nt: TGTGCCATCAGTGAGTCTGGGGTAGGGAATCAGCCCCAGCATTTT
j_gene: TRBJ1-5
d_gene: .
abundance: .
v_gene: TRBV10-3
len: 15

CDR3aa: CASSQGRYGYTF
CDR3nt: TGTGCCAGCAGCCAAGGACGATATGGCTACACCTTC
j_gene: TRBJ1-2
d_gene: .
abundance: .
v_gene: TRBV6-5
len: 12

CDR3aa: CASSLREGQPQHF
CDR3nt: TGTGCCAGCAGTTTAAGGGAGGGCCAGCCCCAGCATTTT
j_gene: TRBJ1-5
d_gene: .
abundance: .
v_gene: TRBV27
len: 13

CDR3aa: CASSVTHPNQPQHF
CDR3nt: TGTGCCAGCAGTGTAACACATCCCAATCAGCCCCAGCATTTT
j_gene: TRBJ1-5
d_gene: .
abundance: many
v_gene: TRBV6-1
len: 14

CDR3aa: CASSRPGITEAFF
CDR3nt: TGTGCCAGCAGCCGACCGGGGATCACTGAAGCTTTCTTT
j_gene: TRBJ1-1
d_gene: .
abundance: .
v_gene: TRBV7-2
len: 13

CDR3aa: CASSRQDRPRTYGYTF
CDR3nt: TGTGCCAGTAGCCGCCAGGACAGACCTCGAACGTATGGCTACACCTTC
j_gene: TRBJ1-2
d_gene: .
abundance: .
v_gene: TRBV19
len: 16

CDR3aa: CASSGGTGSSYEQYF
CDR3nt: TGTGCCAGCAGCGGAGGGACAGGGAGTTCCTACGAGCAGTACTTC
j_gene: TRBJ2-7
d_gene: TRBD1
abundance: few
v_gene: TRBV11-3
len: 15

CDR3aa: CASSLAHRNTEAFF
CDR3nt: TGTGCCAGCAGCTTAGCGCACAGAAACACTGAAGCTTTCTTT
j_gene: TRBJ1-1
d_gene: .
abundance: .
v_gene: TRBV7-6
len: 14

CDR3aa: CASSLRDQPQHF
CDR3nt: TGTGCCAGCAGCTTAAGGGATCAGCCCCAGCATTTT
j_gene: TRBJ1-5
d_gene: .
abundance: .
v_gene: TRBV5-8
len: 12

CDR3aa: CASSARGSFTGELFF
CDR3nt: TGTGCCAGCAGCGCCCGCGGCAGCTTCACCGGGGAGCTGTTTTTT
j_gene: TRBJ2-2
d_gene: .
abundance: .
v_gene: TRBV7-2
len: 15

CDR3aa: CASSYAVYEAFF
CDR3nt: TGTGCCAGCAGTTACGCTGTATATGAAGCTTTCTTT
j_gene: TRBJ1-1
d_gene: .
abundance: .
v_gene: TRBV6-6
len: 12

CDR3aa: CASSPGSRETQYF
CDR3nt: TGCGCCAGCAGTCCCGGGAGTCGGGAGACCCAGTACTTC
j_gene: TRBJ2-5
d_gene: .
abundance: .
v_gene: TRBV10-1
len: 13

CDR3aa: CASSYSSGGAGDTQYF
CDR3nt: TGTGCCAGCAGTTACTCCAGCGGGGGGGCAGGAGATACGCAGTATTTT
j_gene: TRBJ2-3
d_gene: TRBD2
abundance: .
v_gene: TRBV6-6
len: 16

CDR3aa: CASNRANTEAFF
CDR3nt: TGTGCCAGCAACAGGGCGAACACTGAAGCTTTCTTT
j_gene: TRBJ1-1
d_gene: .
abundance: .
v_gene: TRBV18
len: 12